This is a list of T cell receptor beta chains from one sample in a study of T-cell reconstitution after alpha-beta-depleted transplantation in children. TCRdb used MiXCR to reprocess the PCR reads, holding one entry per CDR3 protein. Found here are some 500,000 distinct CDR3 sequences, roughly 33% of them singletons; the top ten hold 2% to 2.5%. The sample was PBMCs from the stem cell graft donor, taken from the stem cell graft. The receptors shown here come from a human donor who donated a stem cell graft to a child with aplastic anemia. CDR3s include the opening cysteine and the closing phenylalanine or tryptophan. The D gene is left open where the match is weak. Only part of the rows carry a size: once, few, many, or a class if the clone is expanded.

>TRBV2|-|TRBJ2-5|-
CASSEVWGLETQYF
TGTGCCAGCAGTGAAGTTTGGGGTTTAGAGACCCAGTACTTC
>TRBV20-1|-|TRBJ2-1|-
CSARDLGRGYEQFF
TGCAGTGCTAGAGATCTCGGTCGTGGGTACGAGCAGTTCTTC
>TRBV3-1|-|TRBJ2-2|-
CASSSLRANTGELFF
TGTGCCAGCAGCTCCCTGCGGGCGAACACCGGGGAGCTGTTTTTT
>TRBV5-4|-|TRBJ1-2|TRBD1
CASSLDYGQGSGGYTF
TGTGCCAGCAGCTTGGACTACGGACAGGGATCTGGAGGCTACACCTTC
>TRBV6-2/TRBV6-3|-|TRBJ2-1|-
CASSYSLERLYNEQFF
TGTGCCAGCAGTTACTCTCTCGAGCGCCTATACAATGAGCAGTTCTTC
>TRBV12-3/TRBV12-4|few|TRBJ1-2|-
CASSLSPGAGYGYTF
TGTGCCAGCAGTCTCTCGCCGGGGGCTGGCTATGGCTACACCTTC
>TRBV12-3/TRBV12-4|-|TRBJ2-2|-
CASSLFPLTGGTGELFF
TGTGCCAGCAGTTTGTTCCCACTCACGGGTGGCACCGGGGAGCTGTTTTTT
>TRBV5-1|few|TRBJ2-1|TRBD1
CASSWTGGSSYNEQFF
TGCGCCAGCAGCTGGACAGGGGGTAGCTCCTACAATGAGCAGTTCTTC
>TRBV7-9|few|TRBJ1-2|TRBD1
CASSRTGAYYGYTF
TGTGCCAGCAGCCGGACAGGGGCTTACTATGGCTACACCTTC
>TRBV2|-|TRBJ2-5|-
CASSDIPGEETQYF
TGTGCCAGCAGTGACATCCCAGGGGAAGAGACCCAGTACTTC
>TRBV7-2|-|TRBJ1-2|-
CASSLLGNNYGYTF
TGTGCCAGCAGCTTATTGGGAAATAACTATGGCTACACCTTC
>TRBV6-1|-|TRBJ1-2|-
CASSEARTLRGYTF
TGTGCCAGCAGTGAAGCGCGGACGCTCCGTGGCTACACCTTC
>TRBV6-4|few|TRBJ2-1|TRBD2
CASSDSTSGSYNEQFF
TGTGCCAGCAGTGACTCTACTAGCGGATCCTACAATGAGCAGTTCTTC
>TRBV25-1|-|TRBJ2-3|-
CATETDTQYF
TGTGCCACCGAGACAGATACGCAGTATTTT
>TRBV6-4|few|TRBJ1-1|-
CASSDGGNTEAFF
TGTGCCAGCAGTGACGGGGGAAACACTGAAGCTTTCTTT
>TRBV5-1|many|TRBJ2-1|TRBD2
CASSLDSGRDEQFF
TGCGCCAGCAGCTTGGATAGCGGGAGGGATGAGCAGTTCTTC
>TRBV20-1|few|TRBJ1-5|-
CSARSGDQPQHF
TGCAGTGCTAGATCCGGGGATCAGCCCCAGCATTTT
>TRBV5-1|few|TRBJ1-1|-
CASSQGGSNTEAFF
TGCGCCAGCAGCCAGGGAGGGTCAAACACTGAAGCTTTCTTT
>TRBV27|few|TRBJ1-2|TRBD1
CASSLSRGRYGYTF
TGTGCCAGCAGTTTGTCCAGGGGGAGGTATGGCTACACCTTC
>TRBV5-5|-|TRBJ2-3|TRBD2
CASSLAASGKTTDTQYF
TGTGCCAGCAGCTTGGCGGCTAGCGGAAAAACCACAGATACGCAGTATTTT
>TRBV15|-|TRBJ2-2|TRBD2
CATSEGLAGGAYTGELFF
TGTGCCACCAGCGAGGGGCTAGCGGGAGGAGCTTACACCGGGGAGCTGTTTTTT
>TRBV28|-|TRBJ2-3|TRBD2
CASSLSGLAGFDTQYF
TGTGCCAGCAGTTTATCGGGACTAGCGGGATTCGATACGCAGTATTTT
>TRBV30|few|TRBJ2-5|TRBD2
CAWSVPGRGTQYF
TGTGCCTGGAGTGTACCAGGGAGGGGGACCCAGTACTTC
>TRBV11-1|few|TRBJ2-1|TRBD2
CASSFPLTAREGGSYNEQFF
TGTGCCAGCAGCTTCCCCCTTACTGCGCGGGAGGGAGGCTCCTACAATGAGCAGTTCTTC
>TRBV6-1|few|TRBJ2-1|-
CASSEGSFPWGYNEQFF
TGTGCCAGCAGTGAAGGGTCATTCCCGTGGGGCTACAATGAGCAGTTCTTC
>TRBV7-2|-|TRBJ2-2|-
CASSVSGSGELFF
TGTGCCAGCAGCGTATCGGGGTCCGGGGAGCTGTTTTTT
>TRBV11-3|-|TRBJ1-2|-
CASSFSPGSNYGYTF
TGTGCCAGCAGCTTTTCGCCAGGCTCGAACTATGGCTACACCTTC
>TRBV27|-|TRBJ2-2|TRBD1
CASSTGTGILLSAGELFF
TGTGCCAGCTCCACCGGGACAGGGATTTTATTATCGGCCGGGGAGCTGTTTTTT
>TRBV7-2|-|TRBJ2-3|TRBD2
CACTSEGDTQYF
TGTGCCTGCACTAGCGAGGGAGATACGCAGTATTTT
>TRBV6-1|-|TRBJ2-7|-
CASSDQLDYEQYF
TGTGCCAGCAGTGACCAACTTGACTACGAGCAGTACTTC
>TRBV5-6|-|TRBJ1-2|TRBD1
CASSSTSGTAYGYTF
TGTGCCAGCAGCTCGACCTCCGGGACAGCCTATGGCTACACCTTC
>TRBV13|few|TRBJ1-1|TRBD1
CASSLGDRAPEAFF
TGTGCCAGCAGCTTAGGGGACAGGGCCCCTGAAGCTTTCTTT
>TRBV6-5|-|TRBJ2-3|-
CASSFGGSDSSDTQYF
TGTGCCAGCAGTTTCGGGGGCTCGGACTCTTCAGATACGCAGTATTTT
>TRBV7-3|few|TRBJ2-1|TRBD2
CASSLMGGANEQFF
TGTGCCAGCAGCTTAATGGGAGGGGCCAATGAGCAGTTCTTC